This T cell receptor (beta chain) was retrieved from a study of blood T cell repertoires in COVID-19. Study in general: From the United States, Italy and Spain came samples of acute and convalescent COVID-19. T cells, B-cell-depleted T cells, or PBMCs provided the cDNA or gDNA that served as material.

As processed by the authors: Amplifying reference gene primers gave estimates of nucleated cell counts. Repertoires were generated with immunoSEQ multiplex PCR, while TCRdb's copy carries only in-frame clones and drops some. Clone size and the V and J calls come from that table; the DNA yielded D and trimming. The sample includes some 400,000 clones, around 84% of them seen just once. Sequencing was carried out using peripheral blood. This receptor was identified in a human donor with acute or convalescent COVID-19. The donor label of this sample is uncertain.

The CDR3 sequence: CASSFQGNGYTF. The CDR3 coding sequence is TGTGCCAGCAGCTTTCAGGGGAATGGCTACACCTTC. V gene TRBV5-5 combines with J gene TRBJ1-2; maybe TRBD1 (6 bases). V shed 2 bases and J shed 6 bases, with 8 bases lying between them. Germline V gives CDR1 SGHKS, CDR2 YYEKEE (reference sequence). CDR3 length: 12 residues.